What follows are 25 T cell receptor beta chains derived from one specimen sequenced in a study of cytomegalovirus exposure and HLA in healthy donors. The primer mix had 60 Vbeta and 13 Jbeta primers. Clones were read by immunoSEQ multiplex PCR, and TCRdb kept only the in-frame ones, dropping some. The sample holds about 130,000 clones, 70% to 80% seen once. The sample was PBMCs. Every receptor here comes from a young man in good health and CMV-seronegative.

This clone occurred a few times. The chain uses TRBV7-9 and TRBJ2-7; the match to TRBD2 covers 7 bases. The CDR3 runs to 14 residues. Trimming took 5 bases from V and 2 from J; bases not matched to a gene: 6. Germline V CDR1 and CDR2: SEHNR, FQNEAQ (reference sequence). CDR3 bases: TGTGCCAGCAGCGGGGGGGGGATTACCTACGAGCAGTACTTC. Translated: CASSGGGITYEQYF.

The gene calls are TRBV4-3 and TRBJ2-1, with 11 bases matching TRBD1. The CDR3 contains 16 residues. J was trimmed by 8 bases and V by 2 bases; bases with no gene match: 8. The germline V gene encodes CDR1 LGHNA and CDR2 YSLEER. CDR3 in amino acids: CASSQPTGTGGYEQFF. The DNA for the CDR3 is TGCGCCAGCAGCCAACCCACTGGGACAGGGGGTTATGAGCAGTTCTTC.

The J gene is TRBJ1-2, the V gene TRBV30; TRBD1 is a possible D gene (5 bases). The CDR3 runs 13 residues. CDR1 and CDR2 from the germline V gene are GTSNPN and SVGIG (reference sequence). The V end was cut by 0 bases, the J end by 3 bases, with 8 bases between. The CDR3 loop reads CAWSVQGDYGYTF. The CDR3 DNA reads as TGTGCCTGGAGTGTACAAGGGGACTATGGCTACACCTTC.

The gene calls are TRBV28 and TRBJ2-7, with TRBD1 identical over 10 bases. The CDR3 is made up of 15 amino acids. Germline-derived CDR1 and CDR2 are MDHEN and SYDVKM. The V segment lost 5 bases and the J segment 4 bases; nucleotides outside the gene matches: 8. CDR3 region: CASSTQPGQGYEQYF. The DNA of the CDR3 is TGTGCCAGCAGTACTCAACCGGGACAGGGGTACGAGCAGTACTTC.

The V call is TRBV7-9, the J call TRBJ1-1; D is ambiguous. Germline lookup yields CDR1 SEHNR and CDR2 FQNEAQ (reference sequence). V was cut by 5 bases and J by 0 bases, with 7 bases left in between. The CDR3 loop spans 13 amino acids. DNA for the CDR3: TGTGCCAGCAGCCCTACAGTGAACACTGAAGCTTTCTTT. This encodes CASSPTVNTEAFF.

The CDR3 bases are TGTGCCTGGACTCGCGACGGGGAGACCCAGTACTTC. Translating it yields CAWTRDGETQYF. The chain is built from TRBV30 and TRBJ2-5; D gene uncertain. The CDR3 runs to 12 residues. Trimming took off 4 bases at V and 5 bases at J, with 11 bases between the two ends. CDR1 is GTSNPN and CDR2 is SVGIG in the germline V gene (reference sequence).

The genes are TRBV6-5 and TRBJ1-1, with 8 bases fitting TRBD1. Germline CDR1 and CDR2: MNHEY and SVGAGI. The CDR3 extends over 14 amino acids. Germline trimming cut 5 bases from V and 5 bases from J; bases unmatched to any gene: 7. The CDR3 DNA is TGTGCCAGCAGTACCAGGGGGCTTAAGACTGAAGCTTTCTTT. The encoded protein is CASSTRGLKTEAFF.

This CDR3 reads CASSFEAGRPVTGELFF. In DNA, the CDR3 is TGTGCCAGCAGTTTCGAAGCAGGCCGGCCGGTCACCGGGGAGCTGTTTTTT. V gene TRBV27 combines with J gene TRBJ2-2; no definite D call. The CDR3 is made up of 17 amino acids. The germline gives CDR1 MNHEY, CDR2 SMNVEV (reference sequence). Trimming took 3 bases from V and 4 from J, leaving 18 bases between them.

V gene TRBV28 combines with J gene TRBJ2-7; D is uncertain. V lost 5 bases and J lost 0, with 5 bases in between. The germline V gene encodes CDR1 MDHEN and CDR2 SYDVKM. The CDR3 covers 12 residues. The DNA for the CDR3 is TGTGCCAGCAGTGCAGTCTCCTACGAGCAGTACTTC. This sequence encodes CASSAVSYEQYF. Supplemented by reference TRBV28 and TRBJ2-7, the full variable domain reads DVKVTQSSRYLVKRTGEKVFLECVQDMDHENMFWYRQDPGLGLRLIYFSYDVKMKEKGDIPEGYSVSREKKERFSLILESASTNQTSMYLCASSAVSYEQYFGPGTRLTVT.

The gene calls are TRBV27 and TRBJ2-1; D perhaps matches TRBD2 (6 bases). Germline lookup yields CDR1 MNHEY and CDR2 SMNVEV (reference sequence). The CDR3 has 20 amino acids. V lost 4 bases and J lost 5, with 30 bases in between. The CDR3 nucleotides are TGTGCCAGCAGTTGGGGGAATGAGGTGGGAGGCGTATCGGGGGACAATGAGCAGTTCTTC. This encodes CASSWGNEVGGVSGDNEQFF.

V is TRBV15 and J is TRBJ2-3; no reliable D call. V lost 4 bases, J lost 6 bases, and 5 bases lay in between. This CDR3 region has 11 residues. Looked up from germline, CDR1 is LNHNV and CDR2 is YYDKDF (reference sequence). CDR3 amino acids: CATSIGDTQYF. For the CDR3, the DNA is TGTGCCACCAGCATCGGGGATACGCAGTATTTT.

This clone has only one observation. This chain uses TRBV6-5 with TRBJ2-7, with no clear D. Germline values: CDR1 MNHEY, CDR2 SVGAGI. Trimming stripped 2 bases from V and 0 bases from J, with 5 bases between. This CDR3 comprises 13 residues. The CDR3 loop reads CASSYRSSYEQYF. CDR3 DNA: TGTGCCAGCAGTTACAGGAGCTCCTACGAGCAGTACTTC.

The CDR3 spells CASSYSEEQYF. For the CDR3, the DNA is TGTGCCAGCAGTTACTCGGAGGAGCAGTACTTC. The chain uses TRBV6-5 and TRBJ2-7; no clear D. Germline V lookup: CDR1 MNHEY, CDR2 SVGAGI. The CDR3 runs to 11 residues. V was trimmed by 0 bases and J by 7 bases, leaving 4 bases between them.

A single count supports this clone. The chain carries TRBV4-3 and TRBJ1-3; weak D call: TRBD1 (5 bases). The CDR3 loop spans 17 amino acids. V lost 0 bases and J 0 bases, leaving 12 bases between the germline ends. Per germline, CDR1 LGHNA and CDR2 YSLEER. The CDR3 protein is CASSQDFGGGSGNTIYF. CDR3 sequence (DNA): TGCGCCAGCAGCCAAGATTTCGGGGGAGGCTCTGGAAACACCATATATTTT.

The V gene is TRBV4-2, the J gene TRBJ2-7; D perhaps matches TRBD2 (7 bases). This CDR3 has 18 amino acids. Germline CDR1 reads LGHNA; CDR2 reads YNFKEQ. V dropped 0 bases and J dropped 0 bases, with 18 bases sitting between them. The CDR3 DNA reads as TGTGCCAGCAGCCAAGATCTTAAGGGGGGGGACATCTCCTACGAGCAGTACTTC. Encoded protein: CASSQDLKGGDISYEQYF.

The chain carries TRBV18 and TRBJ2-7, with 7 nucleotides matching TRBD1. V lost 0 bases, J lost 0 bases, and 5 bases stayed unmatched. The CDR3 sequence is 16 residues long. Germline-derived CDR1 and CDR2 are KGHSH and LQKENI. CDR3: CASSPPVGTASYEQYF. The CDR3 coding sequence is TGTGCCAGCTCACCACCAGTTGGGACAGCCTCCTACGAGCAGTACTTC.

The genes are TRBV5-1 and TRBJ2-1; D is ambiguous. Trimming stripped 1 base from V and 5 bases from J, with 10 bases between. Germline CDR1 and CDR2: SGHRS and YFSETQ. The length of the CDR3 is 14 residues. The chain's CDR3 is CASSLYSLDNEQFF. The CDR3 DNA sequence: TGCGCCAGCAGCTTGTATAGTTTAGACAATGAGCAGTTCTTC.

The rearrangement links TRBV9 to TRBJ2-1; 8 nucleotides line up with TRBD2. The V segment lost 3 bases and the J segment 0 bases; nucleotides outside the gene matches: 2. The CDR3 length is 15 residues. Germline assignment: CDR1 SGDLS and CDR2 YYNGEE. This chain's CDR3 is CASSGSGSSYNEQFF. DNA of the CDR3: TGTGCCAGCAGCGGGAGCGGGAGCTCCTACAATGAGCAGTTCTTC.

The chain is built from TRBV28 and TRBJ2-7; the match to TRBD1 covers 7 bases. Germline assignment: CDR1 MDHEN and CDR2 SYDVKM. The V and J ends lost 3 bases and 3 bases, in that order; junction bases with no gene match: 11. This CDR3 is built from 16 residues. The CDR3 reads CASSFLFETGFYEQYF. The CDR3 region has the DNA TGTGCCAGCAGTTTCCTGTTTGAGACAGGGTTCTACGAGCAGTACTTC.

The V gene is TRBV19, the J gene TRBJ1-2; TRBD1 agrees at 7 bases. The CDR3 sequence is 16 residues long. Germline CDR1 LNHDA, CDR2 SQIVND (reference sequence). V shed 4 bases, J shed 0 bases, and the junction held 8 bases outside the gene matches. In DNA form, the CDR3 reads TGTGCCAGTAGTACCGGGGACAGAATACCTAACTATGGCTACACCTTC. Its translation is CASSTGDRIPNYGYTF.

In its sample, this clone was seen once. The V call is TRBV5-4, the J call TRBJ2-5; D perhaps matches TRBD2 (6 bases). Trimming shortened V by 4 bases and J by 4 bases, and 14 bases separated the two germline ends. Germline-derived CDR1 and CDR2 are SGHNT and YYREEE (reference sequence). There are 14 residues in the CDR3. CDR3 DNA sequence: TGTGCCAGCAGCCCCGGAGGGGCGGGAGAGACCCAGTACTTC. Its translation is CASSPGGAGETQYF. Using reference TRBV5-4 and TRBJ2-5 for the parts outside the CDR3, the full variable domain is ETGVTQSPTHLIKTRGQQVTLRCSSQSGHNTVSWYQQALGQGPQFIFQYYREEENGRGNFPPRFSGLQFPNYSSELNVNALELDDSALYLCASSPGGAGETQYFGPGTRLLVL.

The rearrangement uses TRBV10-3 and TRBJ2-4; 11 positions match TRBD2. V lost 0 bases to trimming and J lost 6 bases; unmatched junction nucleotides: 10. The CDR3 sequence is 18 residues long. Germline lookup yields CDR1 ENHRY and CDR2 SYGVKD. The CDR3 reads CAISESGTSGSPGNIQYF. CDR3 in DNA: TGTGCCATCAGTGAGTCGGGGACTAGCGGTTCGCCGGGAAACATTCAGTACTTC.

The CDR3 nucleotides are TGCGCCAGCATAACTTACAGCGGGAGCTCCTACGAGCAGTACTTC. Its protein is CASITYSGSSYEQYF. The chain recombines TRBV23-1 with TRBJ2-7, with 8 bases identical to TRBD2. TRBV23-1 falls under the ORF class, with uncertain function. V dropped 7 bases and J dropped 0; count of bases not matched to a gene: 8. There are 15 residues in the CDR3.

This sequence joins TRBV27 and TRBJ1-2, with a tentative D call TRBD1 (5 bases). The V and J ends lost 0 bases and 4 bases respectively, with 18 bases between them. The CDR3 spans 17 residues. The germline V gene has CDR1 MNHEY and CDR2 SMNVEV (reference sequence). CDR3 DNA sequence: TGTGCCAGCAGTTTATCGAGGGAGGGGAGTGGAGGCTATGGCTACACCTTC. Protein: CASSLSREGSGGYGYTF.

V gene TRBV30 combines with J gene TRBJ2-1; D might be TRBD1 (5 bases). V gave up 1 base and J gave up 0 bases, with 19 bases separating them. Germline CDR1 and CDR2: GTSNPN and SVGIG (reference sequence). This CDR3 region has 18 residues. The CDR3 loop reads CAWSGGALSLSSYNEQFF. The CDR3 DNA reads as TGTGCCTGGAGTGGTGGGGCCCTCTCCCTAAGCTCCTACAATGAGCAGTTCTTC.